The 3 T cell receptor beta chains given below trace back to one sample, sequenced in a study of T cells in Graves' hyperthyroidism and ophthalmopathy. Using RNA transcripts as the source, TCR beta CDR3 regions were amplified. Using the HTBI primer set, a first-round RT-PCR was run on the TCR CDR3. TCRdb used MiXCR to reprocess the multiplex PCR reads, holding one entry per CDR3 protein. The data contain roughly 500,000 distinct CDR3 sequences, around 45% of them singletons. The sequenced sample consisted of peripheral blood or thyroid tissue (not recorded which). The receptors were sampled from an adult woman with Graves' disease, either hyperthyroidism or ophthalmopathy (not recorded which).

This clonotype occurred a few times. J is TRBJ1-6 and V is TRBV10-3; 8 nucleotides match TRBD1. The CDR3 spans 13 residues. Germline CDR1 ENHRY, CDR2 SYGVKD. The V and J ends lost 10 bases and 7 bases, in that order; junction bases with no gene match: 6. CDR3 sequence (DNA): TGTGCCACCGTGGACAGGGAGAATTCACCCCTCCACTTT. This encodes CATVDRENSPLHF.

CDR3 amino acids: CASSDRQYYEQYF. The CDR3 coding sequence is TGTGCCAGCAGCGATAGACAGTACTACGAGCAGTACTTC. The chain recombines TRBV7-9 with TRBJ2-7; a possible D gene is TRBD1 (5 bases). Germline-derived CDR1 and CDR2 are SEHNR and FQNEAQ (reference sequence). The CDR3 spans 13 residues. V lost 5 bases and J 3 bases, leaving 11 bases between the germline ends. Full variable domain (outside the CDR3, taken from reference TRBV7-9 and TRBJ2-7): DTGVSQNPRHKITKRGQNVTFRCDPISEHNRLYWYRQTLGQGPEFLTYFQNEAQLEKSRLLSDRFSAERPKGSFSTLEIQRTEQGDSAMYLCASSDRQYYEQYFGPGTRLTVT.

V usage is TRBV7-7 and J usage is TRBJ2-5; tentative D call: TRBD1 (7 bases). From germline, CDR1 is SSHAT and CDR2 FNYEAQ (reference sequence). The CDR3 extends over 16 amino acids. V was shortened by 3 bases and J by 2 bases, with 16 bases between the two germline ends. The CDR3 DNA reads TGTGCCAGCAGCTTCGGAGGGGGCATCCAACAAGAGACCCAGTACTTC. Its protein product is CASSFGGGIQQETQYF.